What follows is one TCR beta chain and its context. No antigen is known for it. The CDR3 has 16 residues. The ends lost 5 bases at V and 9 bases at J; junction bases unmatched: 11. The germline CDR1 and CDR2 sequences are SGHTA and FQGTGA. The sample is drawn from a study of T cells in Graves' hyperthyroidism and ophthalmopathy. The definition of stable Graves' hyperthyroidism was no ophthalmopathy progression within 18 months. In making diagnoses, clinical symptoms, serum thyroxine and TRAb, thyroid ultrasound and orbital computed tomography were all used. Study-wide results and limits: The model's output predicted ophthalmopathy at a median of approximately 6.5 months prior to onset.

Amplification yielded TCR beta CDR3 regions, with RNA transcripts as the source. Using the HTBI primer set, a first-round RT-PCR was run on the TCR CDR3. TCRdb processed the multiplex PCR reads anew with MiXCR; each CDR3 protein has one entry. The table shows approximately 870,000 distinct CDR3 sequences, with more than 30% occurring only once. Sequenced: blood. This chain joins TRBV7-3 and TRBJ1-6, with 9 bases matching TRBD1. This TCR derives from a man between 18 and 29 years old with Graves' hyperthyroidism. CDR3 DNA: TGTGCCAGCAGCCCCGGTGGGACAGGGTGGTGTTCACCCCTCCACTTT. As protein: CASSPGGTGWCSPLHF.